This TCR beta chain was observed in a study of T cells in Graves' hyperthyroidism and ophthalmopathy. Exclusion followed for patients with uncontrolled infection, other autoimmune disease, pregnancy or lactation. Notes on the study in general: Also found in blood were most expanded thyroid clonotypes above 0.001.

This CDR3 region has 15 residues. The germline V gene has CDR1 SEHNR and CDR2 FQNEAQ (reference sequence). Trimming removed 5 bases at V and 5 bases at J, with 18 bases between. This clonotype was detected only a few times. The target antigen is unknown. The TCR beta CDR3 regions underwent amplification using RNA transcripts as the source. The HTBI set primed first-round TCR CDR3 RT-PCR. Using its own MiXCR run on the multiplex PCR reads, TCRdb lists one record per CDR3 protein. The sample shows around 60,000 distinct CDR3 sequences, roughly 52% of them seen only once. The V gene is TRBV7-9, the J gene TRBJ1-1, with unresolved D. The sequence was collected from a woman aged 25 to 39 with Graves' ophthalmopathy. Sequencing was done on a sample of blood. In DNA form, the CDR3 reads TGTGCCAGCAGCGCACCGACGGGAGATAGGACTGAAGCTTTCTTT. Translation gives CASSAPTGDRTEAFF.